In this sample, the clone carrying this TCR beta chain turned up a few times. The antigen is not known. TCRdb reanalysed the 5' RACE reads using MiXCR and keeps one entry per CDR3 protein. Of around 440,000 distinct CDR3 sequences in the sample, roughly 17% were seen once. This specimen belongs to a study of CD8 T cells in ankylosing spondylitis. Germline assignment: CDR1 DFQATT and CDR2 SNEGSKA (reference sequence). The CDR3 sequence is 15 residues long. V lost 0 bases and J lost 1, with 10 bases in between. Whole-study findings and limits: What seemed typical of ankylosing spondylitis blood was a TCR beta motif built from roughly eight highly homologous variants.

Sequenced sample: blood, either unsorted or a sorted T cell fraction (not recorded which). The sequence came from a male donor with ankylosing spondylitis. The rearrangement links TRBV20-1 to TRBJ1-5, with a tentative D call TRBD1 (6 bases). The CDR3 is CSAREPGQSNQPQHF. The CDR3 coding sequence is TGCAGTGCTAGAGAACCCGGACAGAGCAATCAGCCCCAGCATTTT.